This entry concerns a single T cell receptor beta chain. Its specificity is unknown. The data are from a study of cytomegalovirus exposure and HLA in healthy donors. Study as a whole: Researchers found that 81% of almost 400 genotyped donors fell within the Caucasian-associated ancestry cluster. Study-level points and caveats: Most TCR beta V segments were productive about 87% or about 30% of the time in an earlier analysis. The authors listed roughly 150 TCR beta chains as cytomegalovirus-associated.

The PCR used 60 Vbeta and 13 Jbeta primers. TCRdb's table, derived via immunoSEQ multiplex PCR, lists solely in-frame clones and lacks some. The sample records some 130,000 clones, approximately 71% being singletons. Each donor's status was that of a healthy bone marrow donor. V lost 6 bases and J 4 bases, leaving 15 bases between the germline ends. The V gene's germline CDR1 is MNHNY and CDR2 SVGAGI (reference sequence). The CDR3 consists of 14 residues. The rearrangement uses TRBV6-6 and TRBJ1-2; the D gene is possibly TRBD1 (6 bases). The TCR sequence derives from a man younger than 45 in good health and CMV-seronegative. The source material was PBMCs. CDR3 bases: TGTGCCAGCAGAATTAACAGGGACCCCTATGGCTACACCTTC. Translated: CASRINRDPYGYTF.